The T cell receptor beta chain described here comes from a study of human CD8 memory T cell subsets. It was negative magnetic separation that enriched the total CD8+ T cells. The CDR3 spans 16 residues. The germline CDR1 and CDR2 sequences are MDHEN and SYDVKM. This clonotype is deemed medium-sized by its frequency. UMI-labeled 5' RACE generated the TCR beta libraries. Reprocessing the 5' RACE reads, TCRdb reports a single entry for every CDR3 protein and omits DNA. The sample holds roughly 17,000 distinct CDR3 sequences. The chain recombines TRBV28 with TRBJ2-7; the D call from TCRdb, TRBD1, cannot be confirmed without DNA. The TCR sequence derives from a human donor in good health. Source material: CD8+ T cells from PBMCs. CDR3 residues: CASSGRGGELTLEQYF.